These 10 T cell receptor beta chains were all obtained from the same sample, sequenced in a study of identifying expanded T cells in peripheral blood. Sequencing used immunoSEQ multiplex PCR; TCRdb keeps in-frame clones, though not all of them. The sample comprises about 100,000 clones, 75% to 90% of which are singletons, and about 5.6% rests with the top ten. Sequenced material: blood. These receptors all stem from a person aged 18 to 75 in good health.

The rearrangement uses TRBV7-9 and TRBJ1-1, with 9 positions matching TRBD1. This CDR3 contains 15 residues. V lost 5 bases, J lost 3 bases, and 7 bases stayed unmatched. Germline lookup yields CDR1 SEHNR and CDR2 FQNEAQ (reference sequence). The CDR3 DNA reads as TGTGCCAGCAGCGTCCGGGACAGGGACGACACTGAAGCTTTCTTT. Its translation is CASSVRDRDDTEAFF.

The CDR3 loop reads CASSETGPWRPSGNTIYF. The DNA for the CDR3 is TGTGCCAGCTCTGAGACGGGCCCGTGGCGGCCGTCTGGAAACACCATATATTTT. V usage is TRBV18 and J usage is TRBJ1-3; no firm D call. V gave up 6 bases and J gave up 1 base, with 22 bases separating them. The germline V gene has CDR1 KGHSH and CDR2 LQKENI. The CDR3 spans 18 residues.

The CDR3 loop is CASSWRTQGTPHEQYF. DNA for the CDR3: TGTGCCAGCAGCTGGCGGACACAGGGGACCCCCCACGAGCAGTACTTC. The rearrangement links TRBV13 to TRBJ2-7; the match to TRBD1 covers 7 bases. V shed 4 bases, J shed 5 bases, and the junction held 14 bases outside the gene matches. There are 16 residues in the CDR3. The V gene's germline CDR1 is PRHDT and CDR2 FYEKMQ (reference sequence).

The chain has TRBV5-1 and TRBJ2-3, with a weak D call TRBD1 (5 bases). The V gene lost 1 base and the J gene lost 1 base, with 10 bases spanning the gap. The CDR3 is made up of 15 amino acids. Germline loops: CDR1 SGHRS, CDR2 YFSETQ. The CDR3 nucleotides read TGCGCCAGCAGCTTGAAGGCGACAGGCACAGATACGCAGTATTTT. Residues: CASSLKATGTDTQYF.

This chain uses TRBV4-1 with TRBJ2-3; either TRBD1 or TRBD2 may supply D (6 bases each). The CDR3 runs 18 residues. V lost 1 base to trimming and J lost 1 base, with 18 bases between them. The germline V gene encodes CDR1 MGHRA and CDR2 YSYEKL. The CDR3 nucleotides are TGCGCCAGCAGCCAAGTTGGGGGGCAGCGGGCCCGCACAGATACGCAGTATTTT. Encoded protein: CASSQVGGQRARTDTQYF.

A word on this clone: Its ends do not fully match the called genes, so a read error is possible. The V gene is TRBV7-4, the J gene TRBJ1-1, with 7 bases identical to TRBD1. The CDR3 consists of 17 residues. In germline, CDR1 is SGHVT, CDR2 SQSDAQ. The CDR3 spells CASRLEGAGFLNTEAFF. The CDR3 DNA follows: TGTGCCAGCAGATTAGAGGGGGCCGGATTCTTGAACACTGAAGCTTTCTTT.

The rearrangement joins TRBV25-1 to TRBJ2-7; either TRBD1 or TRBD2 may fit D (6 bases each). The germline V and J ends were trimmed by 2 bases and 4 bases, with 9 bases remaining between them. Germline lookup yields CDR1 MGHDK and CDR2 SYGVNS. The CDR3 totals 13 residues. CDR3 protein: CASSEGGTYEQYF. The CDR3 region has the DNA TGTGCCAGCAGTGAAGGCGGGACATACGAGCAGTACTTC.

This rearrangement joins TRBV4-3 to TRBJ1-2; D not certain. The germline gives CDR1 LGHNA, CDR2 YSLEER. The CDR3 is 12 residues long. V was pared by 0 bases and J by 5 bases, with 4 bases between. The CDR3 loop is CASSQDGYGYTF. CDR3 bases: TGCGCCAGCAGCCAAGATGGGTATGGCTACACCTTC.

The chain combines TRBV11-2 with TRBJ1-1, with 9 bases fitting TRBD1. Germline lookup yields CDR1 SGHAT and CDR2 FQNNGV. The trim removed 2 bases at V and 4 bases at J, leaving 11 bases unmatched. The length of the CDR3 is 17 residues. As DNA, the CDR3 is TGTGCCAGCAGCTTATTTAGGTACGGACAGGGGCCCACTGAAGCTTTCTTT. As protein: CASSLFRYGQGPTEAFF.

J is TRBJ2-5 and V is TRBV2, with 7 positions matching TRBD1. Germline-derived CDR1 and CDR2 are SNHLY and FYNNEI. After removal of 8 bases from V and 2 bases from J, the junction contained 14 bases not matched to a gene. The CDR3 spans 16 residues. The CDR3 reads CASGNPGQRYQETQYF. The CDR3, as DNA: TGTGCCAGCGGGAACCCGGGACAGCGTTATCAAGAGACCCAGTACTTC.